The present T cell receptor (beta chain) was sequenced within a study of blood T cell repertoires in COVID-19. In the study's own analysis: The assay estimated nucleated cells by amplifying reference gene primers. The protocol was immunoSEQ multiplex PCR, while the TCRdb copy is restricted to in-frame clones and leaves out a portion. V and J calls and clone size are copied from that table; D and trimming were computed from the DNA. The data contain 150,000 to 200,000 clones, about 81% of them singletons. This clone was found a few times. Germline loops: CDR1 SGHTA, CDR2 FQGNSA. V gave up 6 bases and J gave up 7 bases, with 21 bases separating them. There are 15 residues in the CDR3.

Input material: peripheral blood. The source of this sequence is an elderly woman with acute or convalescent COVID-19. The V and J genes are TRBV7-2 and TRBJ1-1; no definite D call. DNA for the CDR3: TGTGCCAGCAGGCCGGGGTCAGAGTACTCCTTTGAAGCTTTCTTT. This codes for CASRPGSEYSFEAFF.